Many counts were recorded for the clone carrying this TCR beta chain. Its specificity is not known. This entry belongs to a study of T cells in Graves' hyperthyroidism and ophthalmopathy. Study-wide results and caveats: Ophthalmopathy and stable hyperthyroidism were separated by a 13 V-J model.

Amplification of TCR beta CDR3 regions used RNA as the template. A first-round RT-PCR of the TCR CDR3 used the HTBI primer set. TCRdb itself ran the multiplex PCR reads through MiXCR, one entry per CDR3 protein. Of approximately 300,000 distinct CDR3 sequences in the sample, roughly a fifth were seen once. Those patients with uncontrolled infection, other autoimmune disease, pregnancy or lactation were excluded. Sequencing was done on a sample of blood. This TCR derives from a man aged 45-65 years with Graves' ophthalmopathy.

The CDR3 coding sequence is TGTGCCAGCAGTTCCCGTCGACAGAGCCAAGAGACCCAGTACTTC. Its protein product is CASSSRRQSQETQYF. J is TRBJ2-5 and V is TRBV28, with a tentative D call TRBD1 (5 bases). From germline, CDR1 is MDHEN and CDR2 SYDVKM. The CDR3 loop spans 15 amino acids. V was cut by 4 bases and J by 1 base, with 13 bases left in between.